These 32 T cell receptor beta chains share one sample of origin, sequenced in a study of cytomegalovirus exposure and HLA in healthy donors. The PCR employed 60 Vbeta primers together with 13 Jbeta primers. Sequencing was performed with immunoSEQ multiplex PCR; in TCRdb, only in-frame clones are kept and a portion is missing. This table holds 95,000 to 150,000 clones, approximately 72% found once. Material: PBMCs. Receptors were obtained from a man aged 18-30 years in good health and CMV-seronegative.

The V and J genes are TRBV5-6 and TRBJ2-6, with 7 positions matching TRBD1. The CDR3 loop spans 17 amino acids. The junction had 7 bases not matched to a gene; V was cut back by 4 bases and J by 0 bases. Germline V gene lookup returns CDR1 SGHDT and CDR2 YYEEEE. CDR3 in amino acids: CASSHTGALSGANVLTF. The CDR3, as DNA: TGTGCCAGCAGCCATACAGGGGCTCTCTCTGGGGCCAACGTCCTGACTTTC.

On this clone itself: The sample has other DNA sequences that encode this CDR3 too. The chain joins TRBV15 to TRBJ2-5, with 8 bases lining up with TRBD1. Germline CDR1 LNHNV, CDR2 YYDKDF (reference sequence). After removal of 6 bases from V and 2 bases from J, the junction contained 8 bases not matched to a gene. This CDR3 is built from 15 residues. CDR3 bases: TGTGCCACCAGGACAGGGGAGGTCCTACAAGAGACCCAGTACTTC. It is translated as CATRTGEVLQETQYF.

The gene calls are TRBV7-9 and TRBJ2-2; a weak D match, TRBD2 (7 bases). Germline CDR1 is SEHNR and CDR2 is FQNEAQ (reference sequence). V was trimmed by 4 bases and J by 1 base, leaving 10 bases between them. The CDR3 totals 15 residues. Written as DNA, the CDR3 is TGTGCCAGCAGCTGGGGGGGCGTGAACACCGGGGAGCTGTTTTTT. The encoded protein is CASSWGGVNTGELFF. The full variable domain, in which reference TRBV7-9 and TRBJ2-2 provide the parts outside the CDR3, is DTGVSQNPRHKITKRGQNVTFRCDPISEHNRLYWYRQTLGQGPEFLTYFQNEAQLEKSRLLSDRFSAERPKGSFSTLEIQRTEQGDSAMYLCASSWGGVNTGELFFGEGSRLTVL.

CDR3 coding DNA: TGCGCCAGCAGCCTAAGGGGCGGACAGTACTATGGCTACACCTTC. Translated: CASSLRGGQYYGYTF. The V call is TRBV4-3, the J call TRBJ1-2, with D perhaps matching TRBD1 (6 bases). The germline gives CDR1 LGHNA, CDR2 YSLEER. There are 15 residues in the CDR3. The V gene lost 4 bases and the J gene lost 3 bases, with 15 bases spanning the gap.

The chain's CDR3 is CAWNGGSSSYEQYF. The CDR3 nucleotides read TGTGCCTGGAACGGGGGGTCAAGCTCCTACGAGCAGTACTTC. This chain joins TRBV30 and TRBJ2-7; 7 nucleotides match TRBD2. The germline gives CDR1 GTSNPN, CDR2 SVGIG (reference sequence). The CDR3 has 14 residues. With 4 bases clipped from V and 0 bases from J, the junction kept 6 bases outside the gene matches. Full variable domain (outside the CDR3, taken from reference TRBV30 and TRBJ2-7): SQTIHQWPATLVQPVGSPLSLECTVEGTSNPNLYWYRQAAGRGLQLLFYSVGIGQISSEVPQNLSASRPQDRQFILSSKKLLLSDSGFYLCAWNGGSSSYEQYFGPGTRLTVT.

The chain is built from TRBV2 and TRBJ2-5, with TRBD1 as a possible D gene (5 bases). The CDR3 has 11 residues. V was trimmed by 8 bases and J by 5 bases, leaving 9 bases between them. The V gene's germline CDR1 is SNHLY and CDR2 FYNNEI. The DNA for the CDR3 is TGTGCCAGCGGGGCGTGGGAGACCCAGTACTTC. Amino acid sequence: CASGAWETQYF.

The chain couples TRBV18 to TRBJ2-1, with TRBD2 identical over 9 bases. With V trimmed by 5 bases and J by 8 bases, 7 bases remained unmatched. CDR3 length: 14 amino acids. Germline-derived CDR1 and CDR2 are KGHSH and LQKENI. The CDR3 is CASSFGGRAHEQFF. DNA for the CDR3: TGTGCCAGCTCATTCGGCGGGAGGGCGCATGAGCAGTTCTTC.

The genes are TRBV5-1 and TRBJ2-1, with TRBD1 matching over 7 bases. The CDR3 has 17 residues. CDR1 and CDR2 from the germline V gene are SGHRS and YFSETQ. V shed 0 bases and J 5 bases; nucleotides not matched to a gene: 11. The CDR3 DNA follows: TGCGCCAGCAGCTTGGGATTGTCACTGGGACAGCACAATGAGCAGTTCTTC. Residues: CASSLGLSLGQHNEQFF.

V gene TRBV15 combines with J gene TRBJ2-7; 9 positions match TRBD1. Trimming took 5 bases from V and 2 from J; bases not matched to a gene: 16. From germline, CDR1 is LNHNV and CDR2 YYDKDF (reference sequence). The CDR3 sequence is 18 residues long. The CDR3 coding sequence is TGTGCCACCAGCTCTAATAGGGGGGCTGGGACAGGGACCTACGAGCAGTACTTC. Its protein product is CATSSNRGAGTGTYEQYF.

This clone was seen a few times. V and J are TRBV2 and TRBJ1-1; D call uncertain. Germline V gene lookup returns CDR1 SNHLY and CDR2 FYNNEI. The CDR3 consists of 13 residues. The ends were cut back, 7 bases at V and 0 bases at J, with 9 bases in the middle. DNA of the CDR3: TGTGCCAGCACCATTGGAGTGAACACTGAAGCTTTCTTT. Amino acid sequence: CASTIGVNTEAFF.

This clone turned up a few times. The chain is built from TRBV27 and TRBJ1-5; TRBD1 matches at 8 bases. The CDR3 runs to 15 residues. Germline V CDR1 and CDR2: MNHEY, SMNVEV (reference sequence). The trim removed 6 bases at V and 6 bases at J, leaving 10 bases unmatched. This CDR3 is CASSPGTGVSQPQHF. Written as DNA, the CDR3 is TGTGCCAGCAGCCCTGGGACAGGAGTTTCTCAGCCCCAGCATTTT.

The chain recombines TRBV21-1 with TRBJ2-1; TRBD2, the table's D call, was not compared with the DNA. TRBV21-1 is annotated as a pseudogene. The CDR3 consists of 16 residues. The CDR3 spells CASSNLLAGGPDEQFF. The DNA for the CDR3 is TGTGCCAGCAGCAACTTACTAGCGGGGGGGCCTGATGAGCAGTTCTTC.

The chain combines TRBV30 with TRBJ2-1; 10 nucleotides agree with TRBD2. J lost 7 bases, V lost 0 bases, and 3 bases had no gene match. The germline gives CDR1 GTSNPN, CDR2 SVGIG (reference sequence). This CDR3 is 14 amino acids long. The CDR3 reads CAWSVASGGNEQFF. The CDR3 nucleotides are TGTGCCTGGAGTGTAGCTAGCGGGGGAAATGAGCAGTTCTTC.

The V gene is TRBV21-1, the J gene TRBJ1-5; the table's TRBD1 call for D was not verified on the DNA. TRBV21-1 is termed a pseudogene. This CDR3 is built from 14 residues. CDR3 amino acids: CASSMGGQGGPQHF. The DNA for the CDR3 is TGTGCCAGCAGCATGGGGGGACAGGGTGGGCCCCAGCATTTT.

The rearrangement links TRBV7-9 to TRBJ2-1; perhaps TRBD2 as D (5 bases). CDR3 length: 16 residues. Germline V gene lookup returns CDR1 SEHNR and CDR2 FQNEAQ (reference sequence). Trimming removed 3 bases from V and 6 bases from J, with 18 bases in between. The CDR3 DNA follows: TGTGCCAGCAGCTTTAAGGCCAGCGGTTCGTTCAATGAGCAGTTCTTC. Translation: CASSFKASGSFNEQFF.

The table lists this clone with a few counts. The chain recombines TRBV4-2 with TRBJ2-1; D is unresolved. The V end lost 3 bases, the J end lost 5 bases, and 8 bases lay between the germline ends. The CDR3 loop spans 13 amino acids. Germline values: CDR1 LGHNA, CDR2 YNFKEQ. In nucleotides, the CDR3 is TGTGCCAGCAGCCAGCGACTCGACAATGAGCAGTTCTTC. Its protein is CASSQRLDNEQFF.

The chain uses TRBV2 and TRBJ2-7; 8 nucleotides match TRBD2. In germline, CDR1 is SNHLY, CDR2 FYNNEI. V gave up 7 bases and J gave up 3 bases; unmatched junction bases: 8. The length of the CDR3 is 14 residues. The CDR3 reads CASIKTTSGYEQYF. DNA of the CDR3: TGTGCCAGCATCAAAACAACTAGCGGCTACGAGCAGTACTTC.

This clone was counted between two and nine times. The CDR3 bases are TGTGCCAGCAGTTTTGGGGGGGGGCTCACAGATACGCAGTATTTT. It yields the protein CASSFGGGLTDTQYF. V usage is TRBV28 and J usage is TRBJ2-3; tentatively, D is TRBD2 (7 bases). Trimming shortened V by 3 bases and J by 2 bases, and 12 bases separated the two germline ends. The CDR3 covers 15 residues. Germline CDR1 and CDR2: MDHEN and SYDVKM.

The CDR3 DNA reads as TGCGCCAGCAGCCAAGATCGGCGGACTCCCTCATTCTTC. Translating gives CASSQDRRTPSFF. The rearrangement joins TRBV4-3 to TRBJ2-1; tentatively, D is TRBD2 (5 bases). The CDR3 runs 13 residues. Per germline, CDR1 LGHNA and CDR2 YSLEER. V shed 0 bases and J shed 16 bases, with 16 bases lying between them.

V gene TRBV6-5 combines with J gene TRBJ2-7; D gene ambiguous. The CDR3 sequence is 15 residues long. V shed 6 bases and J shed 2 bases, with 17 bases lying between them. The V gene's germline CDR1 is MNHEY and CDR2 SVGAGI. The CDR3 sequence: CASRPRGRSAYEQYF. The CDR3 region has the DNA TGTGCCAGCAGACCCCGTGGCAGGTCGGCCTACGAGCAGTACTTC.

J is TRBJ1-4 and V is TRBV5-5; maybe TRBD1 (6 bases). The CDR3 consists of 16 residues. Germline CDR1 is SGHKS and CDR2 is YYEKEE (reference sequence). V was pared by 0 bases and J by 7 bases, with 16 bases between. CDR3 DNA: TGTGCCAGCAGCTTGGAGCCTTGGGGGGGCGGTGAAAAACTGTTTTTT. It codes for CASSLEPWGGGEKLFF.

This clone has only a few counts. J is TRBJ2-3 and V is TRBV11-3; 10 positions match TRBD1. Germline-derived CDR1 and CDR2 are SGHNT and YENEEA. After removal of 4 bases from V and 5 bases from J, the junction contained 3 bases not matched to a gene. This CDR3 has 14 residues. The CDR3 is CASSSDRGLDTQYF. The CDR3 region has the DNA TGTGCCAGCAGCTCGGACAGGGGGTTAGATACGCAGTATTTT.

Note on this clone: The germline gene is not matched at one end of the junction; a read error may be the cause. V and J are TRBV7-9 and TRBJ2-5, with 11 nucleotides matching TRBD2. This CDR3 has 15 amino acids. Per germline, CDR1 SEHNR and CDR2 FQNEAQ (reference sequence). CDR3 sequence (DNA): TGTTCCAGCAGCTCACTAGCGGGGGACCAAGAGACCCAGTACTTC. Its protein product is CSSSSLAGDQETQYF.

The chain has TRBV28 and TRBJ1-4, with unresolved D. V was pared by 4 bases and J by 0 bases, with 6 bases between. This CDR3 contains 14 residues. The germline V gene has CDR1 MDHEN and CDR2 SYDVKM. CDR3: CASSSPATNEKLFF. CDR3 nucleotide sequence: TGTGCCAGCAGTTCTCCGGCAACTAATGAAAAACTGTTTTTT.

The V gene is TRBV7-2, the J gene TRBJ2-1, with 7 bases lining up with TRBD2. Germline CDR1 reads SGHTA; CDR2 reads FQGNSA. The CDR3 runs 16 residues. J gave up 10 bases and V 1 base, and 13 bases lay outside the gene matches. The CDR3 protein is CASSLGFGGSPHEQFF. CDR3 nucleotide sequence: TGTGCCAGCAGCTTAGGCTTCGGCGGGAGTCCCCACGAGCAGTTCTTC.

V is TRBV7-7 and J is TRBJ2-1; 7 nucleotides align to TRBD2. CDR1 is SSHAT and CDR2 is FNYEAQ in the germline V gene (reference sequence). With V trimmed by 5 bases and J by 8 bases, 12 bases remained unmatched. The CDR3 is made up of 15 amino acids. The CDR3 sequence: CASSLRSQAGDEQFF. The DNA for the CDR3 is TGTGCCAGCAGCCTAAGGTCGCAGGCGGGGGATGAGCAGTTCTTC.

In DNA form, the CDR3 reads TGTGCCTGGAGTGTTGGACTAGCGAAAGAGCAGTTCTTC. Protein sequence: CAWSVGLAKEQFF. V and J are TRBV30 and TRBJ2-1; TRBD2 aligns across 9 bases. This CDR3 region has 13 residues. The junction had 4 bases not matched to a gene; V was cut back by 0 bases and J by 10 bases. Germline values: CDR1 GTSNPN, CDR2 SVGIG (reference sequence).

The chain couples TRBV9 to TRBJ2-3, with D possibly being TRBD1 (6 bases). Germline values: CDR1 SGDLS, CDR2 YYNGEE. V lost 4 bases to trimming and J lost 1 base, with 13 bases between them. This CDR3 has 15 amino acids. The CDR3: CASSPWGRGTDTQYF. The CDR3 coding sequence is TGTGCCAGCAGCCCGTGGGGGCGGGGCACAGATACGCAGTATTTT.

This sequence joins TRBV4-1 and TRBJ2-2; 10 bases are a match to TRBD2. Germline V gene lookup returns CDR1 MGHRA and CDR2 YSYEKL. Unmatched junction bases numbered 10, after V lost 1 base and J lost 5 bases. The CDR3 is 18 residues long. The CDR3 loop reads CASSQGGALAGATGELFF. Here the CDR3 DNA reads TGCGCCAGCAGCCAAGGCGGGGCTCTAGCGGGAGCGACCGGGGAGCTGTTTTTT.

The chain employs TRBV18 and TRBJ2-7, with no clear D. Germline CDR1 reads KGHSH; CDR2 reads LQKENI. Trimming cost V 6 bases and J 2 bases, with 14 bases left between them. This CDR3 region has 14 residues. The chain's CDR3 is CASSSGRNTYEQYF. In nucleotides, the CDR3 is TGTGCCAGCTCGTCTGGCAGGAATACCTACGAGCAGTACTTC.

This clone was found once. The CDR3 sequence is CASSLNGMGPTEAFF. In DNA, the CDR3 is TGTGCCAGCAGTTTAAATGGTATGGGGCCCACTGAAGCTTTCTTT. The rearrangement links TRBV28 to TRBJ1-1; the D gene is possibly TRBD1 (5 bases). Germline assignment: CDR1 MDHEN and CDR2 SYDVKM. Trimming cost V 2 bases and J 4 bases, with 14 bases left between them. This CDR3 spans 15 amino acids.

This clone was found once. The gene calls are TRBV23-1 and TRBJ2-4; unclear D gene. TRBV23-1 carries the ORF label, with uncertain function. V lost 4 bases, J lost 2 bases, and 12 bases lay in between. The CDR3 has 15 residues. The CDR3 DNA sequence: TGCGCCAGCAGTCGGCGCCAGGATCCCAAAAACATTCAGTACTTC. Protein product: CASSRRQDPKNIQYF.